Below are 18 T cell receptor beta chains sequenced from a single sample in a study of blood T cell repertoires in COVID-19. Sequencing used immunoSEQ multiplex PCR; TCRdb keeps in-frame clones, though not all of them. The table has about 100,000 clones, approximately 89% seen once. The sample comprised peripheral blood. The receptors originated from a middle-aged man with active or convalescent COVID-19.

This sequence joins TRBV11-2 and TRBJ1-1; D not resolved. Per the germline V gene, CDR1 is SGHAT and CDR2 is FQNNGV. Between the trimmed V and J ends, which lost 5 bases and 4 bases, there was a span of 11 bases. This CDR3 is built from 13 residues. The CDR3 region has the DNA TGTGCCAGCAGCCGACAAGGAGGCACTGAAGCTTTCTTT. Translated: CASSRQGGTEAFF.

J is TRBJ1-4 and V is TRBV7-9; no firm D call. The CDR3 extends over 17 amino acids. The germline gives CDR1 SEHNR, CDR2 FQNEAQ (reference sequence). Deletions cut 0 bases from V and 3 bases from J, with 14 bases between. In DNA form, the CDR3 reads TGTGCCAGCAGCTTAGCTAGGAGGGAGGCTTCTAATGAAAAACTGTTTTTT. It is translated as CASSLARREASNEKLFF.

The genes are TRBV19 and TRBJ1-1, with 8 bases matching TRBD1. Germline CDR1 reads LNHDA; CDR2 reads SQIVND (reference sequence). Trimming removed 6 bases from V and 7 bases from J; junction bases left unmatched: 13. The CDR3 covers 15 residues. In DNA, the CDR3 is TGTGCCAGTAGCCCCGCGACAGGGGAGGGGATTGAAGCTTTCTTT. It specifies CASSPATGEGIEAFF.

This rearrangement joins TRBV28 to TRBJ2-3, with TRBD1 matching 7 bases. Germline V gives CDR1 MDHEN, CDR2 SYDVKM. The length of the CDR3 is 17 residues. J was trimmed by 4 bases and V by 3 bases; bases with no gene match: 13. Here the CDR3 reads CASSFPPQGMGPDTQYF. The CDR3, as DNA: TGTGCCAGCAGTTTCCCTCCACAGGGGATGGGCCCAGATACGCAGTATTTT.

V and J are TRBV4-1 and TRBJ2-3, with 7 positions matching TRBD2. Germline CDR1 is MGHRA and CDR2 is YSYEKL. CDR3 length: 17 residues. V was clipped by 0 bases and J by 1 base; unmatched bases: 7. The CDR3 nucleotides read TGCGCCAGCAGCCAAGACGCCTTGGCGGGGGGCACAGATACGCAGTATTTT. Encoded protein: CASSQDALAGGTDTQYF.

The chain uses TRBV30 and TRBJ2-1; the match to TRBD2 covers 11 bases. Germline V lookup: CDR1 GTSNPN, CDR2 SVGIG (reference sequence). V shed 2 bases, J shed 3 bases, and the junction held 6 bases outside the gene matches. The CDR3 contains 16 residues. The CDR3 sequence is CAWSSRLAGNYNEQFF. The CDR3 bases are TGTGCCTGGAGTTCCCGACTAGCGGGGAACTACAATGAGCAGTTCTTC. Supplemented by reference TRBV30 and TRBJ2-1, the full variable domain reads SQTIHQWPATLVQPVGSPLSLECTVEGTSNPNLYWYRQAAGRGLQLLFYSVGIGQISSEVPQNLSASRPQDRQFILSSKKLLLSDSGFYLCAWSSRLAGNYNEQFFGPGTRLTVL.

The CDR3 DNA reads as TGTGCCAGCTCAGTAACCCAACAGGGCTCTGGAAACACCATATATTTT. It yields the protein CASSVTQQGSGNTIYF. This chain uses TRBV18 with TRBJ1-3; perhaps TRBD1 as D (6 bases). The CDR3 runs 16 residues. Germline loops: CDR1 KGHSH, CDR2 LQKENI. V was cut by 5 bases and J by 0 bases, with 14 bases left in between.

The J gene is TRBJ2-3, the V gene TRBV10-3; weak D call: TRBD2 (6 bases). Trimming removed 10 bases at V and 2 bases at J, with 16 bases between. CDR1 ENHRY and CDR2 SYGVKD come from the germline V gene. The CDR3 consists of 14 residues. The CDR3 bases are TGTGCCACCGCGGCGGGACTGGACACAGATACGCAGTATTTT. Translating it yields CATAAGLDTDTQYF.

This clone has only one observation. The chain is built from TRBV6-5 and TRBJ2-7, with D possibly being TRBD2 (5 bases). This CDR3 comprises 12 residues. Germline assignment: CDR1 MNHEY and CDR2 SVGAGI. V was trimmed by 7 bases and J by 3 bases, leaving 10 bases between them. This chain's CDR3 is CASKTGNYEQYF. CDR3 DNA sequence: TGTGCCAGCAAAACGGGGAACTACGAGCAGTACTTC.

The chain uses TRBV7-2 and TRBJ2-3, with D tentatively TRBD1 (6 bases). V lost 5 bases and J 2 bases, leaving 17 bases between the germline ends. CDR1 is SGHTA and CDR2 is FQGNSA in the germline V gene. This CDR3 has 16 residues. CDR3 bases: TGTGCCAGCAGCCCCGGATGGTGGGGGCCCACAGATACGCAGTATTTT. Amino acid sequence: CASSPGWWGPTDTQYF.

The V and J genes are TRBV4-2 and TRBJ2-1, with TRBD2 identical over 12 bases. The CDR3 length is 17 residues. V dropped 1 base and J dropped 9; count of bases not matched to a gene: 10. Germline V gives CDR1 LGHNA, CDR2 YNFKEQ. The CDR3: CASSQGGTTSGRGEQFF. The CDR3 bases are TGTGCCAGCAGCCAAGGAGGGACGACTAGCGGGAGAGGTGAGCAGTTCTTC.

This chain links TRBV10-3 with TRBJ2-1, with D tentatively TRBD2 (5 bases). The CDR3 is 13 amino acids. The ends were cut back, 4 bases at V and 9 bases at J, with 13 bases in the middle. Germline V CDR1 and CDR2: ENHRY, SYGVKD. The CDR3 coding sequence is TGTGCCATCAGTGCGTCGGTGGGGAGTGAGCAGTTCTTC. It encodes CAISASVGSEQFF.

J is TRBJ1-1 and V is TRBV27, with D unclear. The CDR3 length is 12 residues. Trimming took off 4 bases at V and 6 bases at J, with 9 bases between the two ends. Germline V CDR1 and CDR2: MNHEY, SMNVEV (reference sequence). The CDR3 nucleotides are TGTGCCAGCAGTTCGCGAGTGTCTGAAGCTTTCTTT. Encoded protein: CASSSRVSEAFF.

The J gene is TRBJ1-1, the V gene TRBV6-5, with D unclear. CDR3 length: 12 residues. The germline CDR1 and CDR2 sequences are MNHEY and SVGAGI. Trimming shortened V by 8 bases and J by 1 base, and 8 bases separated the two germline ends. The CDR3 loop reads CASCRGNTEAFF. The DNA of the CDR3 is TGTGCCAGCTGTCGGGGGAACACTGAAGCTTTCTTT.

The chain carries TRBV6-4 and TRBJ2-1; TRBD2 is a possible D gene (6 bases). Trimming stripped 2 bases from V and 8 bases from J, with 16 bases between. Germline CDR1 reads MRHNA; CDR2 reads SNTAGT. This CDR3 comprises 15 residues. CDR3 nucleotide sequence: TGTGCCAGCAGTGACAAAGGAGGGTCCGTCGATGAGCAGTTCTTC. Its protein product is CASSDKGGSVDEQFF.

The V call is TRBV5-4, the J call TRBJ2-1, with 8 bases fitting TRBD1. Germline lookup yields CDR1 SGHNT and CDR2 YYREEE (reference sequence). This CDR3 spans 14 amino acids. Losses at the gene ends were 5 bases for V and 8 bases for J; bases not matched to a gene: 9. DNA for the CDR3: TGTGCCAGCAGTGTTGGCCAGGGGGCTTATGAGCAGTTCTTC. Translation: CASSVGQGAYEQFF.

The chain combines TRBV24-1 with TRBJ1-1; the match to TRBD1 covers 8 bases. V gave up 4 bases and J gave up 0 bases; unmatched junction bases: 12. In germline, CDR1 is KGHDR, CDR2 SFDVKD. This CDR3 has 18 amino acids. CDR3 nucleotide sequence: TGTGCCACCAGTGACACACCGACAGGGGACCTCATGAACACTGAAGCTTTCTTT. Encoded protein: CATSDTPTGDLMNTEAFF.

The chain recombines TRBV6-5 with TRBJ2-2; TRBD1 aligns across 7 bases. This CDR3 region has 14 residues. Unmatched junction bases numbered 4, after V lost 8 bases and J lost 1 base. Per germline, CDR1 MNHEY and CDR2 SVGAGI. The CDR3 here is CASCRDRNTGELFF. The CDR3, as DNA: TGTGCCAGCTGCCGGGACAGGAACACCGGGGAGCTGTTTTTT.